These 20 T cell receptor beta chains originate from one sample sequenced in a study of identifying expanded T cells in peripheral blood. Sequencing was performed with immunoSEQ multiplex PCR; in TCRdb, only in-frame clones are kept and a portion is missing. The data show 45,000 to 75,000 clones, about 80% seen once. The material sequenced was blood. The source of these receptors is a person between 18 and 75 years old in good health.

The chain joins TRBV11-2 to TRBJ2-5, with 9 bases identical to TRBD2. Unmatched junction bases numbered 6, after V lost 2 bases and J lost 8 bases. The CDR3 spans 14 residues. From germline, CDR1 is SGHAT and CDR2 FQNNGV. The CDR3 nucleotides are TGTGCCAGCAGCTTACCGGCGGGAGGGGGAACCCAGTACTTC. As protein: CASSLPAGGGTQYF.

The chain is built from TRBV28 and TRBJ2-7; D is uncertain. V shed 6 bases and J shed 3 bases, with 9 bases lying between them. The V gene's germline CDR1 is MDHEN and CDR2 SYDVKM. CDR3 length: 12 residues. The CDR3 nucleotides read TGTGCCAGCAGAACCAAAAGCTACGAGCAGTACTTC. The encoded protein is CASRTKSYEQYF. Full variable domain (outside the CDR3, taken from reference TRBV28 and TRBJ2-7): DVKVTQSSRYLVKRTGEKVFLECVQDMDHENMFWYRQDPGLGLRLIYFSYDVKMKEKGDIPEGYSVSREKKERFSLILESASTNQTSMYLCASRTKSYEQYFGPGTRLTVT.

V and J are TRBV2 and TRBJ2-3; D possibly corresponds to TRBD2 (6 bases). V was pared by 8 bases and J by 0 bases, with 12 bases between. In germline, CDR1 is SNHLY, CDR2 FYNNEI. The CDR3 runs 14 residues. The CDR3 nucleotides are TGTGCCAGCGCGGGACTCCCCAGCACAGATACGCAGTATTTT. Amino acid sequence: CASAGLPSTDTQYF.

The V and J genes are TRBV7-8 and TRBJ1-1, with a tentative D call TRBD1 (5 bases). The CDR3 spans 16 residues. CDR1 and CDR2 (germline): SGHVS, FQNEAQ. The V and J ends lost 0 bases and 0 bases respectively, with 11 bases between them. This chain's CDR3 is CASSLAQLGVNTEAFF. Written as DNA, the CDR3 is TGTGCCAGCAGCTTAGCGCAACTGGGGGTGAACACTGAAGCTTTCTTT.

The genes are TRBV7-8 and TRBJ2-1; D is undetermined. Trimming pared 5 bases from V and 6 bases from J, leaving 14 bases between. Germline V lookup: CDR1 SGHVS, CDR2 FQNEAQ. The CDR3 has 14 residues. CDR3 bases: TGTGCCAGCAGCCCCCAGACCAATGGCAATGAGCAGTTCTTC. Encoded protein: CASSPQTNGNEQFF.

This sequence joins TRBV30 and TRBJ1-2; D is perhaps TRBD1 (5 bases). The CDR3 runs 14 residues. Germline CDR1 reads GTSNPN; CDR2 reads SVGIG (reference sequence). V lost 2 bases to trimming and J lost 2 bases, with 12 bases between them. The CDR3 nucleotides are TGTGCCTGGAGTCGGGGGACCACGAACTATGGCTACACCTTC. This sequence encodes CAWSRGTTNYGYTF.

In DNA, the CDR3 is TGTGCCATCAGTGACGCCGGGACATTGACTGAAGCTTTCTTT. Protein product: CAISDAGTLTEAFF. The V and J genes are TRBV10-3 and TRBJ1-1; possibly TRBD1 for D (6 bases). Germline lookup yields CDR1 ENHRY and CDR2 SYGVKD. Trimming stripped 3 bases from V and 5 bases from J, with 13 bases between. The CDR3 totals 14 residues.

The rearrangement links TRBV6-5 to TRBJ1-2, with D unresolved. The germline V gene encodes CDR1 MNHEY and CDR2 SVGAGI. The CDR3 sequence is 15 residues long. V lost 4 bases and J lost 1, with 13 bases in between. CDR3 coding DNA: TGTGCCAGCAGTTCCCAACCCGGTATTAACTATGGCTACACCTTC. It translates to CASSSQPGINYGYTF.

V usage is TRBV9 and J usage is TRBJ2-5; a possible D gene is TRBD2 (7 bases). Germline V gene sequence: CDR1 SGDLS, CDR2 YYNGEE. The CDR3 has 16 amino acids. V dropped 0 bases and J dropped 1 base, with 13 bases sitting between them. The CDR3 sequence is CASSVAFGGLQETQYF. The CDR3 DNA is TGTGCCAGCAGCGTAGCTTTCGGGGGGCTCCAAGAGACCCAGTACTTC. Filled out from reference TRBV9 and TRBJ2-5, the complete variable domain reads DSGVTQTPKHLITATGQRVTLRCSPRSGDLSVYWYQQSLDQGLQFLIQYYNGEERAKGNILERFSAQQFPDLHSELNLSSLELGDSALYFCASSVAFGGLQETQYFGPGTRLLVL.

The CDR3 reads CASSLSLSTDTQYF. In DNA form, the CDR3 reads TGTGCCAGCAGCCTGAGCCTTAGCACAGATACGCAGTATTTT. The chain employs TRBV6-5 and TRBJ2-3; D gene ambiguous. This CDR3 spans 14 amino acids. Germline-derived CDR1 and CDR2 are MNHEY and SVGAGI. Trimming shortened V by 6 bases and J by 0 bases, and 10 bases separated the two germline ends.

The rearrangement joins TRBV18 to TRBJ2-5; TRBD1 is a possible D gene (5 bases). In germline, CDR1 is KGHSH, CDR2 LQKENI. The CDR3 consists of 15 residues. The V end lost 2 bases, the J end lost 4 bases, and 14 bases lay between the germline ends. In nucleotides, the CDR3 is TGTGCCAGCTCACCAGGGCAGGGCAGTCGAGAGACCCAGTACTTC. Its protein is CASSPGQGSRETQYF.

This clone was counted a single time. The J gene is TRBJ1-1, the V gene TRBV15; 7 bases are a match to TRBD1. Germline CDR1 LNHNV, CDR2 YYDKDF (reference sequence). CDR3 length: 15 amino acids. Losses at the gene ends were 1 base for V and 1 base for J; bases not matched to a gene: 3. The CDR3 sequence is CATSRVPGGNTEAFF. The CDR3 bases are TGTGCCACCAGCAGAGTACCAGGGGGGAACACTGAAGCTTTCTTT.

The table lists this clone with a few counts. The chain uses TRBV21-1 and TRBJ2-7; TRBD1, the D gene given by the table, was not confirmed from the DNA. TRBV21-1 is termed a pseudogene. There are 16 residues in the CDR3. CDR3 in DNA: TGTGCCCTCTCACCACACAGGGGCAATCCAACCTACGAGCAGTACTTC. Its protein is CALSPHRGNPTYEQYF.

In its sample, this clone was seen once. The rearrangement uses TRBV10-3 and TRBJ2-2; D unresolved. CDR1 ENHRY and CDR2 SYGVKD come from the germline V gene. The CDR3 has 13 amino acids. Trimming cost V 2 bases and J 6 bases, with 7 bases left between them. CDR3 sequence (DNA): TGTGCCATCAGTGAGAAGTCGGCCGGGGAGCTGTTTTTT. Its translation: CAISEKSAGELFF.

V is TRBV2 and J is TRBJ1-1; D gene unclear. Trimming left V 3 bases short and J 1 base short, with 6 bases between. The CDR3 is made up of 13 amino acids. Germline V CDR1 and CDR2: SNHLY, FYNNEI. The CDR3 nucleotides are TGTGCCAGCAGTGAGAACCAGAACACTGAAGCTTTCTTT. Its protein is CASSENQNTEAFF.

This chain links TRBV29-1 with TRBJ1-3, with D perhaps matching TRBD1 (5 bases). Germline V gene data show CDR1 as SQVTM and CDR2 as ANQGSEA. V lost 6 bases and J lost 8, with 14 bases in between. The CDR3 is 12 amino acids. CDR3: CSVRQGGDTIYF. Here the CDR3 DNA reads TGCAGCGTGCGCCAAGGAGGGGACACCATATATTTT.

The chain employs TRBV5-6 and TRBJ2-3, with 13 bases matching TRBD2. The CDR3 extends over 19 amino acids. With V trimmed by 5 bases and J by 1 base, 13 bases remained unmatched. Germline-derived CDR1 and CDR2 are SGHDT and YYEEEE. This chain's CDR3 is CASSFYPGLAGLGTDTQYF. The CDR3 DNA is TGTGCCAGCAGTTTTTATCCGGGACTAGCGGGGCTTGGCACAGATACGCAGTATTTT.

This chain connects TRBV7-9 to TRBJ2-7, with TRBD1 as a possible D gene (6 bases). The CDR3 extends over 14 amino acids. Germline CDR1 is SEHNR and CDR2 is FQNEAQ (reference sequence). Trimming shortened V by 5 bases and J by 6 bases, and 17 bases separated the two germline ends. CDR3 sequence: CASSHTHQGSEQYF. The CDR3 DNA follows: TGTGCCAGCAGCCATACTCATCAGGGGTCCGAGCAGTACTTC.

This clone was recorded once. The chain has TRBV7-8 and TRBJ1-2, with 7 nucleotides matching TRBD1. CDR3 length: 14 residues. The V and J ends lost 3 bases and 4 bases, in that order; junction bases with no gene match: 5. Looked up from germline, CDR1 is SGHVS and CDR2 is FQNEAQ. CDR3 DNA: TGTGCCAGCAGCTTGGATGGACAGGCCTATGGCTACACCTTC. Residues: CASSLDGQAYGYTF.

This chain connects TRBV7-9 to TRBJ2-1, with D unclear. V was pared by 5 bases and J by 2 bases, with 16 bases between. This CDR3 region has 16 residues. CDR1 and CDR2 (germline): SEHNR, FQNEAQ (reference sequence). CDR3 sequence (DNA): TGTGCCAGCAGCCCGGGTATAGGCCCTACCTACAATGAGCAGTTCTTC. Translating gives CASSPGIGPTYNEQFF.